The rows below give T cell receptor beta chains drawn from one sample of a study of blood T cells in healthy people across ages. TCRdb passed the 5' RACE reads through MiXCR, listing each CDR3 protein once. The repertoire holds 1.5 million to 2 million distinct CDR3 sequences, with around 40% as singletons. The sequenced material came from blood. The receptors were sampled from a human donor in good health. CDR3s include the opening cysteine and the closing phenylalanine or tryptophan. A D gene is named only where the DNA matches it firmly. The size of a clone is reported for some rows only, either as once, few or many, or as a class for expanded clones.

abundance: .
v_gene: TRBV4-3
j_gene: TRBJ2-3
d_gene: TRBD1
CDR3nt: TGCGCCAGCAGCCAACTGGGACAGGGTCCAGATACGCAGTATTTT
CDR3aa: CASSQLGQGPDTQYF

abundance: .
v_gene: TRBV25-1
j_gene: TRBJ1-1
d_gene: .
CDR3nt: TGTGCCAGCAGTGATCGGACAGCCGCTGAAGCTTTCTTT
CDR3aa: CASSDRTAAEAFF

abundance: .
v_gene: TRBV7-8
j_gene: TRBJ2-7
d_gene: TRBD1
CDR3nt: TGTGCCAGCAGCTTAGCGAGCCCGACAGGGTCCTACGAGCAGTACTTC
CDR3aa: CASSLASPTGSYEQYF

abundance: few
v_gene: TRBV12-3/TRBV12-4
j_gene: TRBJ2-6
d_gene: TRBD1
CDR3nt: TGTGCCAGCAGACTACAACAGGGGGCGTTTTCTGGGGCCAACGTCCTGACTTTC
CDR3aa: CASRLQQGAFSGANVLTF

abundance: .
v_gene: TRBV7-2
j_gene: TRBJ1-1
d_gene: .
CDR3nt: TGTGCCAGCAGCTTAGTCGGCAAGGGAGCTTTCTTT
CDR3aa: CASSLVGKGAFF

abundance: .
v_gene: TRBV15
j_gene: TRBJ2-1
d_gene: TRBD2
CDR3nt: TGTGCCACCGGCTCCTGGGGGGGGAATGAGCAGTTCTTC
CDR3aa: CATGSWGGNEQFF

abundance: .
v_gene: TRBV5-5
j_gene: TRBJ1-2
d_gene: .
CDR3nt: TGTGCCTGGGGGACAACCCTTAACTATGGCTACACCTTC
CDR3aa: CAWGTTLNYGYTF

abundance: few
v_gene: TRBV5-1
j_gene: TRBJ1-4
d_gene: .
CDR3nt: TGCGCCAGCAGCTTGGGTAGGGGACCCGCGTCAACTAATGAAAAACTGTTTTTT
CDR3aa: CASSLGRGPASTNEKLFF

abundance: .
v_gene: TRBV13
j_gene: TRBJ2-7
d_gene: TRBD1
CDR3nt: TGTGCCAGCAGCTTAGGGGGACAGGGTTTCTTCTACGAGCAGTACTTC
CDR3aa: CASSLGGQGFFYEQYF

abundance: few
v_gene: TRBV4-3
j_gene: TRBJ2-2
d_gene: .
CDR3nt: TGCGCCAGCAGCCAAGTTGGATCGCACACCGGGGAGCTGTTTTTT
CDR3aa: CASSQVGSHTGELFF

abundance: few
v_gene: TRBV20-1
j_gene: TRBJ2-7
d_gene: TRBD1
CDR3nt: TGCAGTGCTAGACTAAGAGGGACAGGGGTCTTCGAGCAGTACTTC
CDR3aa: CSARLRGTGVFEQYF

abundance: few
v_gene: TRBV20-1
j_gene: TRBJ2-7
d_gene: .
CDR3nt: TGCAGTGCTAGACGGGCAGGGGTCTACGAGCAGTACTTC
CDR3aa: CSARRAGVYEQYF

abundance: once
v_gene: TRBV7-9
j_gene: TRBJ1-4
d_gene: .
CDR3nt: TGTGCCAGCAGCTCGGTGCTGACGGCTGAAAAACTGTTTTTT
CDR3aa: CASSSVLTAEKLFF

abundance: .
v_gene: TRBV10-3
j_gene: TRBJ2-1
d_gene: TRBD2
CDR3nt: TGTGCCGCCCTAGCGGGGGAGGCCTACAATGAGCAGTTCTTC
CDR3aa: CAALAGEAYNEQFF

abundance: .
v_gene: TRBV12-3/TRBV12-4
j_gene: TRBJ2-3
d_gene: .
CDR3nt: TGTGCCAGCAGCACTACTAGAGGGGGGGCGGATACGCAGTATTTT
CDR3aa: CASSTTRGGADTQYF

abundance: .
v_gene: TRBV2
j_gene: TRBJ2-1
d_gene: .
CDR3nt: TGTGCCAGCAGGGAAAGGCAGAACAATGAGCAGTTCTTC
CDR3aa: CASRERQNNEQFF

abundance: .
v_gene: TRBV24-1
j_gene: TRBJ2-4
d_gene: TRBD1
CDR3nt: TGTGCCACCAGTGTCTTTAAGGGGGCAGGGGTGGCCAAAAACATTCAGTACTTC
CDR3aa: CATSVFKGAGVAKNIQYF

abundance: .
v_gene: TRBV10-3
j_gene: TRBJ1-5
d_gene: .
CDR3nt: TGTGCCATCAGTGATATTAAGGGGCCCCAGCATTTT
CDR3aa: CAISDIKGPQHF

abundance: few
v_gene: TRBV7-8
j_gene: TRBJ2-3
d_gene: TRBD2
CDR3nt: TGTGCCAGCAGCTTTTGGGGACTAGCGAGCACAGATACGCAGTATTTT
CDR3aa: CASSFWGLASTDTQYF

abundance: few
v_gene: TRBV20-1
j_gene: TRBJ2-3
d_gene: TRBD2
CDR3nt: TGCAGTGCTGGTACTAGCGGGTCTAGCACAGATACGCAGTATTTT
CDR3aa: CSAGTSGSSTDTQYF

abundance: .
v_gene: TRBV9
j_gene: TRBJ2-1
d_gene: TRBD2
CDR3nt: TGTGCCAGCAGCGTGGCATTAGCGGGGGGGCTAAGCTCCTACAATGAGCAGTTCTTC
CDR3aa: CASSVALAGGLSSYNEQFF

abundance: .
v_gene: TRBV12-3/TRBV12-4
j_gene: TRBJ1-1
d_gene: .
CDR3nt: TGTGCCAGCAGTCCGAACACATACACTGAAGCTTTCTTT
CDR3aa: CASSPNTYTEAFF

abundance: .
v_gene: TRBV29-1
j_gene: TRBJ2-5
d_gene: .
CDR3nt: TGCAGCGTTGATGGCGGGGGGACAGGAGAGACCCAGTACTTC
CDR3aa: CSVDGGGTGETQYF

abundance: few
v_gene: TRBV25-1
j_gene: TRBJ2-5
d_gene: .
CDR3nt: TGTGCCAGCAGTAGTCCGGGGTACCAAGAGACCCAGTACTTC
CDR3aa: CASSSPGYQETQYF

abundance: few
v_gene: TRBV6-5
j_gene: TRBJ2-5
d_gene: TRBD1
CDR3nt: TGTGCCAGCAGTTTTGGGACAGCCTTTGGGGGTGAGCAGTACTTC
CDR3aa: CASSFGTAFGGEQYF

abundance: .
v_gene: TRBV4-3
j_gene: TRBJ2-6
d_gene: .
CDR3nt: TGCGCCAGCATCCAAGAAATCGGTGGGGTGTCTGGGGCCAACGTCCTGACTTTC
CDR3aa: CASIQEIGGVSGANVLTF

abundance: .
v_gene: TRBV7-2
j_gene: TRBJ2-5
d_gene: .
CDR3nt: TGTGCCAGCAGCTTGGATTCGGGCGGGTTTGAGACCCAGTACTTC
CDR3aa: CASSLDSGGFETQYF

abundance: few
v_gene: TRBV20-1
j_gene: TRBJ1-2
d_gene: .
CDR3nt: TGCAGTGCTAGAATGGACTGGGGATCGGATGGCTACACCTTC
CDR3aa: CSARMDWGSDGYTF

abundance: .
v_gene: TRBV6-6
j_gene: TRBJ1-4
d_gene: .
CDR3nt: TGTGCCAGCACGAGGGAGGCCAAACTGTTTTTT
CDR3aa: CASTREAKLFF

abundance: few
v_gene: TRBV12-3/TRBV12-4
j_gene: TRBJ2-3
d_gene: TRBD1
CDR3nt: TGTGCCAGCAGTAAACAGGGGGCGTTTGGTGATACGCAGTATTTT
CDR3aa: CASSKQGAFGDTQYF

abundance: few
v_gene: TRBV9
j_gene: TRBJ1-2
d_gene: .
CDR3nt: TGTGCCAGCAGCGTAGATGGAGCAGGGTTCTATGGCTACACCTTC
CDR3aa: CASSVDGAGFYGYTF

abundance: few
v_gene: TRBV20-1
j_gene: TRBJ1-5
d_gene: .
CDR3nt: TGCAGTGCTAGAGACAGTGGGGATCAGCCCCAGCATTTT
CDR3aa: CSARDSGDQPQHF

abundance: .
v_gene: TRBV7-2
j_gene: TRBJ2-2
d_gene: TRBD2
CDR3nt: TGTGCCAGCAGCTTAGCGATAGCGGGGGGGCCTTACGGGGAGCTGTTTTTT
CDR3aa: CASSLAIAGGPYGELFF

abundance: many
v_gene: TRBV29-1
j_gene: TRBJ2-3
d_gene: .
CDR3nt: TGCAGCGTGCGACAGGGCACAGATACGCAGTATTTT
CDR3aa: CSVRQGTDTQYF

abundance: .
v_gene: TRBV3-1
j_gene: TRBJ1-6
d_gene: .
CDR3nt: TGTGCCAGCAGCCACGGGGTCGGTGGTTCACCCCTCCACTTT
CDR3aa: CASSHGVGGSPLHF

abundance: few
v_gene: TRBV20-1
j_gene: TRBJ1-2
d_gene: TRBD1
CDR3nt: TGCAGTGCTAGTTTACCTGGACAGGCGTATGGTGGCTACACCTTC
CDR3aa: CSASLPGQAYGGYTF

abundance: few
v_gene: TRBV24-1
j_gene: TRBJ2-7
d_gene: TRBD1
CDR3nt: TGTGCCACCAGTGACCAACGCCGGGACAGTTACGAGCAGTACTTC
CDR3aa: CATSDQRRDSYEQYF

abundance: few
v_gene: TRBV4-1
j_gene: TRBJ1-4
d_gene: TRBD1
CDR3nt: TGCGCCAGCAGCCAAGTTGGCGGACAGGTTGAAAAACTGTTTTTT
CDR3aa: CASSQVGGQVEKLFF

abundance: few
v_gene: TRBV29-1
j_gene: TRBJ2-1
d_gene: TRBD1
CDR3nt: TGCAGCGTTGAAGATCCGACAGGGGGAGCCTACAATGAGCAGTTCTTC
CDR3aa: CSVEDPTGGAYNEQFF

abundance: once
v_gene: TRBV7-8
j_gene: TRBJ1-5
d_gene: .
CDR3nt: TGTGCCAGCAGCTTACCAGGGTCGGCCAATCAGCCCCAGCATTTT
CDR3aa: CASSLPGSANQPQHF

abundance: .
v_gene: TRBV4-3
j_gene: TRBJ2-7
d_gene: .
CDR3nt: TGCGCCAGCAGCCAAGATCCTAACGGGGAGAGCTCCTACGAGCAGTACTTC
CDR3aa: CASSQDPNGESSYEQYF

abundance: many
v_gene: TRBV20-1
j_gene: TRBJ2-1
d_gene: TRBD2
CDR3nt: TGCAGTGCTCAACGAAAAGGGGCGGGGGGCCCTTACAATGAGCAGTTCTTC
CDR3aa: CSAQRKGAGGPYNEQFF

abundance: .
v_gene: TRBV20-1
j_gene: TRBJ2-7
d_gene: TRBD2
CDR3nt: TGCAGTGCCCGTGGGCGGGGGGAGTACGAGCAGTACTTC
CDR3aa: CSARGRGEYEQYF

abundance: .
v_gene: TRBV6-6
j_gene: TRBJ2-3
d_gene: .
CDR3nt: TGTGCCAGCAGTTACACGGGGACCACAGATACGCAGTATTTT
CDR3aa: CASSYTGTTDTQYF

abundance: .
v_gene: TRBV10-3
j_gene: TRBJ1-3
d_gene: .
CDR3nt: TGTGCCATCGCCCAATCTAACTCTGGAAACACCATATATTTT
CDR3aa: CAIAQSNSGNTIYF

abundance: few
v_gene: TRBV15
j_gene: TRBJ2-7
d_gene: .
CDR3nt: TGTGCCACCAGCAGTTTCGGAACCTACGAGCAGTACTTC
CDR3aa: CATSSFGTYEQYF

abundance: .
v_gene: TRBV3-1
j_gene: TRBJ2-7
d_gene: .
CDR3nt: TGTGCCAGCAGCCGTAGCGGAGACCGCCTAGAGCAGTACTTC
CDR3aa: CASSRSGDRLEQYF

abundance: few
v_gene: TRBV4-3
j_gene: TRBJ1-2
d_gene: TRBD1
CDR3nt: TGCGCCAGCAGCCTACTCGGCCCGGGACAGGATATATATGGCTACACCTTC
CDR3aa: CASSLLGPGQDIYGYTF

abundance: .
v_gene: TRBV6-1
j_gene: TRBJ1-1
d_gene: .
CDR3nt: TGTGCCAGCAGTGAGGTGGCAGGCACTGAAGCTTTCTTT
CDR3aa: CASSEVAGTEAFF

abundance: few
v_gene: TRBV6-5
j_gene: TRBJ1-2
d_gene: TRBD1
CDR3nt: TGTGCCAGCAGTTACTGGGTAGCCGGGACAGGGAACGTTGGCTACACCTTC
CDR3aa: CASSYWVAGTGNVGYTF

abundance: few
v_gene: TRBV20-1
j_gene: TRBJ2-3
d_gene: .
CDR3nt: TGCAGTGCGGAGGTGACAGATACGCAGTATTTT
CDR3aa: CSAEVTDTQYF

abundance: .
v_gene: TRBV6-8
j_gene: TRBJ2-6
d_gene: .
CDR3nt: TGTGCCAGCAGTTACACGGACCGGGACCGATACTCTGGGGCCAACGTCCTGACTTTC
CDR3aa: CASSYTDRDRYSGANVLTF

abundance: .
v_gene: TRBV20-1
j_gene: TRBJ2-5
d_gene: TRBD1
CDR3nt: TGCAGTGCTATTCAGGGGGCGTATGAGACCCAGTACTTC
CDR3aa: CSAIQGAYETQYF

abundance: .
v_gene: TRBV2
j_gene: TRBJ2-3
d_gene: .
CDR3nt: TGTGCCAGCAAGAAGGGGTCTCCACTGACAGATACGCAGTATTTT
CDR3aa: CASKKGSPLTDTQYF

abundance: .
v_gene: TRBV7-9
j_gene: TRBJ1-6
d_gene: .
CDR3nt: TGTGCCAGCAGCCAACCTAGTAATTCACCCCTCCACTTT
CDR3aa: CASSQPSNSPLHF